These 21 T cell receptor beta chains came from one sample sequenced in a study of OX40 agonist ivuxolimab in advanced cancers. The data were produced by immunoSEQ multiplex PCR, yet TCRdb's version contains in-frame clones alone and is incomplete. This table holds some 99,000 clones, roughly 94% found once. The sequences come from CD4+ or CD8+ T cells sorted from blood, collected in a trial of the OX40 agonist ivuxolimab. Receptor source: an adult with an advanced solid tumor such as melanoma, head and neck, liver or kidney cancer.

The gene calls are TRBV6-1 and TRBJ1-1; 12 bases fit TRBD1. Germline CDR1 reads MNHNS; CDR2 reads SASEGT. J gave up 4 bases and V 0 bases, and 6 bases lay outside the gene matches. The CDR3 runs to 17 residues. The CDR3 here is CASSEAGTGGGSTEAFF. CDR3 coding DNA: TGTGCCAGCAGTGAAGCCGGGACAGGGGGCGGGTCCACTGAAGCTTTCTTT.

This rearrangement joins TRBV6-5 to TRBJ1-5; D may be TRBD1 (6 bases). The germline CDR1 and CDR2 sequences are MNHEY and SVGAGI. Trimming shortened V by 5 bases and J by 7 bases, and 12 bases separated the two germline ends. This CDR3 contains 13 residues. This CDR3 is CASSHREGQPQHF. The CDR3 coding sequence is TGTGCCAGCAGTCACAGGGAGGGCCAGCCCCAGCATTTT.

The chain recombines TRBV2 with TRBJ2-1, with TRBD2 identical over 8 bases. V lost 7 bases and J lost 2; bases outside the gene matches: 4. The CDR3 has 14 residues. Germline assignment: CDR1 SNHLY and CDR2 FYNNEI. CDR3 region: CASIGTRAYNEQFF. CDR3 bases: TGTGCCAGCATTGGGACTAGGGCCTACAATGAGCAGTTCTTC.

The chain recombines TRBV2 with TRBJ2-7, with 11 bases identical to TRBD1. Germline CDR1 reads SNHLY; CDR2 reads FYNNEI. This CDR3 spans 13 amino acids. Germline trimming cut 8 bases from V and 2 bases from J; bases unmatched to any gene: 2. The chain's CDR3 is CASGQGAAYEQYF. The CDR3 DNA follows: TGTGCCAGCGGACAGGGGGCGGCCTACGAGCAGTACTTC.

The count of this clone is one. The chain links TRBV27 to TRBJ2-7, with D perhaps matching TRBD1 (6 bases). Germline V gene data show CDR1 as MNHEY and CDR2 as SMNVEV (reference sequence). Trimming stripped 5 bases from V and 0 bases from J, with 14 bases between. The CDR3 runs 15 residues. The CDR3 DNA sequence: TGTGCCAGCAGTACCGAAGTAGGGGGCTCCTACGAGCAGTACTTC. It codes for CASSTEVGGSYEQYF.

The chain joins TRBV6-4 to TRBJ2-3; 8 positions match TRBD1. The ends lost 9 bases at V and 1 base at J; junction bases unmatched: 3. The CDR3 sequence is 13 residues long. Germline CDR1 MRHNA, CDR2 SNTAGT. The chain's CDR3 is CASSTGGTDTQYF. CDR3 sequence (DNA): TGTGCCAGTTCGACAGGGGGCACAGATACGCAGTATTTT.

The chain is built from TRBV7-9 and TRBJ2-5; D not resolved. Germline V lookup: CDR1 SEHNR, CDR2 FQNEAQ (reference sequence). V was clipped by 4 bases and J by 5 bases, with 17 bases between them. The CDR3 is made up of 15 amino acids. The CDR3 nucleotides are TGTGCCAGCAGCTCCCCTGGGCCGCCCCGGGAGACCCAGTACTTC. Protein: CASSSPGPPRETQYF.

The rearrangement links TRBV6-1 to TRBJ2-7; no clear D gene. V was clipped by 0 bases and J by 4 bases, with 10 bases between them. Germline CDR1 MNHNS, CDR2 SASEGT. This CDR3 has 14 residues. CDR3: CASSEARDGYEQYF. DNA for the CDR3: TGTGCCAGCAGTGAAGCTCGCGATGGGTACGAGCAGTACTTC.

The J gene is TRBJ1-1, the V gene TRBV5-1, with TRBD1 matching over 7 bases. The V segment lost 0 bases and the J segment 0 bases; nucleotides outside the gene matches: 5. Per germline, CDR1 SGHRS and CDR2 YFSETQ. The CDR3 runs to 16 residues. CDR3 in amino acids: CASSLVKGAMNTEAFF. The CDR3 nucleotides read TGCGCCAGCAGCTTGGTAAAGGGGGCAATGAACACTGAAGCTTTCTTT.

The rearrangement links TRBV6-4 to TRBJ1-1; 7 bases line up with TRBD1. Germline V gives CDR1 MRHNA, CDR2 SNTAGT. The junction had 2 bases not matched to a gene; V was cut back by 6 bases and J by 1 base. The CDR3 covers 13 residues. The CDR3 DNA is TGTGCCAGCAGGGGGACAGCGAACACTGAAGCTTTCTTT. This encodes CASRGTANTEAFF.

The V and J genes are TRBV18 and TRBJ1-1, with TRBD1 matching over 7 bases. The CDR3 covers 13 residues. V shed 5 bases, J shed 5 bases, and the junction held 5 bases outside the gene matches. CDR1 and CDR2 (germline): KGHSH, LQKENI. The DNA of the CDR3 is TGTGCCAGCTCAGTACAGGGGCGGACTGAAGCTTTCTTT. Protein sequence: CASSVQGRTEAFF.

This clone was counted once. The V and J genes are TRBV7-9 and TRBJ2-6, with TRBD2 matching 7 bases. V gave up 4 bases and J gave up 0 bases; unmatched junction bases: 6. This CDR3 spans 17 amino acids. Germline CDR1 reads SEHNR; CDR2 reads FQNEAQ (reference sequence). The CDR3 nucleotides are TGTGCCAGCAGCTCTCGGGGAGGGAACTCTGGGGCCAACGTCCTGACTTTC. It encodes CASSSRGGNSGANVLTF.

The gene calls are TRBV5-6 and TRBJ1-3, with D hard to call. Trimming removed 2 bases at V and 4 bases at J, with 13 bases between. The CDR3 is 15 residues long. Germline V gene lookup returns CDR1 SGHDT and CDR2 YYEEEE. CDR3 nucleotide sequence: TGTGCCAGCAGCTTAGTTAGTGAACGAGGAAACACCATATATTTT. It codes for CASSLVSERGNTIYF.

The chain joins TRBV28 to TRBJ2-3; perhaps TRBD2 as D (5 bases). Trimming took 2 bases from V and 2 from J, leaving 8 bases between them. The CDR3 has 14 amino acids. Germline V CDR1 and CDR2: MDHEN, SYDVKM. CDR3 loop: CASSLIGLTDTQYF. Written as DNA, the CDR3 is TGTGCCAGCAGTTTAATAGGACTCACAGATACGCAGTATTTT.

There are a few counts of this clone. V is TRBV6-6 and J is TRBJ2-7, with 8 bases lining up with TRBD2. The ends lost 6 bases at V and 0 bases at J; junction bases unmatched: 10. Germline CDR1 is MNHNY and CDR2 is SVGAGI (reference sequence). This CDR3 contains 16 residues. The CDR3, as DNA: TGTGCCAGCAGCCGAACTAGCGGTGGGGGCTCCTACGAGCAGTACTTC. Translating gives CASSRTSGGGSYEQYF.

The gene calls are TRBV27 and TRBJ2-2; a possible D gene is TRBD1 (6 bases). The germline CDR1 and CDR2 sequences are MNHEY and SMNVEV (reference sequence). Trimming shortened V by 5 bases and J by 0 bases, and 10 bases separated the two germline ends. This CDR3 is 15 amino acids long. CDR3 bases: TGTGCCAGCAGTCCGCGGACAGCGAACACCGGGGAGCTGTTTTTT. Residues: CASSPRTANTGELFF.

This CDR3 reads CACKQGDPYEQYF. In nucleotides, the CDR3 is TGTGCCTGCAAACAGGGCGATCCCTACGAGCAGTACTTC. The rearrangement uses TRBV28 and TRBJ2-7; TRBD1 might be the D (6 bases). V dropped 11 bases and J dropped 2 bases, with 16 bases sitting between them. Germline V gene lookup returns CDR1 MDHEN and CDR2 SYDVKM. The CDR3 is 13 amino acids.

This clone was seen once. This rearrangement joins TRBV11-2 to TRBJ2-2, with a weak D call TRBD1 (5 bases). The CDR3 spans 16 residues. The germline gives CDR1 SGHAT, CDR2 FQNNGV. V was shortened by 5 bases and J by 4 bases, with 17 bases between the two germline ends. The CDR3 DNA follows: TGTGCCAGCAGCCCTAGGGATTGGGGCGGCACCGGGGAGCTGTTTTTT. Its protein product is CASSPRDWGGTGELFF.

This chain connects TRBV25-1 to TRBJ2-4, with 9 bases that match TRBD1. Unmatched junction bases numbered 2, after V lost 4 bases and J lost 1 base. CDR3 length: 15 amino acids. Germline V gene sequence: CDR1 MGHDK, CDR2 SYGVNS. In nucleotides, the CDR3 is TGTGCCAGCAGTGGGACAGGGGCGGCCAAAAACATTCAGTACTTC. This gives the protein CASSGTGAAKNIQYF.

The V call is TRBV7-9, the J call TRBJ1-5; D not resolved. Trimming pared 5 bases from V and 6 bases from J, leaving 11 bases between. CDR1 and CDR2 from the germline V gene are SEHNR and FQNEAQ (reference sequence). The CDR3 is made up of 13 amino acids. The CDR3 loop is CASSPSEPQPQHF. The DNA for the CDR3 is TGTGCCAGCAGCCCGAGTGAGCCTCAGCCCCAGCATTTT.

V gene TRBV7-3 combines with J gene TRBJ1-5; weak D call: TRBD1 (5 bases). In germline, CDR1 is SGHTA, CDR2 FQGTGA. The CDR3 totals 15 residues. Trimming took 6 bases from V and 7 from J, leaving 19 bases between them. Written as DNA, the CDR3 is TGTGCCAGCAGTAACAGTCAGGGTTCGGGGCAGCCCCAGCATTTT. Amino acids: CASSNSQGSGQPQHF.